Following are 3 T cell receptor beta chains from one sample sequenced in a study of T cell responses to AZD1222 COVID-19 vaccine. Only in-frame clones appear in the TCRdb table, and some are missing; sequencing was by immunoSEQ multiplex PCR. This sample has about 110,000 clones, with about 90% found just once. The material sequenced was peripheral blood, taken 28 days after the second AZD1222 dose. The receptors derive from an adult who received the AZD1222 COVID-19 vaccine.

The chain joins TRBV2 to TRBJ1-5, with D unclear. Looked up from germline, CDR1 is SNHLY and CDR2 is FYNNEI. V was pared by 3 bases and J by 4 bases, with 19 bases between. The CDR3 extends over 17 amino acids. The CDR3 coding sequence is TGTGCCAGCAGTGATCCCGACCGGCGACTCTCGAATCAGCCCCAGCATTTT. It encodes CASSDPDRRLSNQPQHF.

This clone has just a few counts. J is TRBJ1-6 and V is TRBV5-1, with unresolved D. The CDR3 is made up of 15 amino acids. The V end lost 0 bases, the J end lost 2 bases, and 6 bases lay between the germline ends. Germline values: CDR1 SGHRS, CDR2 YFSETQ. The CDR3: CASSLAGPYNSPLHF. The DNA of the CDR3 is TGCGCCAGCAGCTTGGCGGGCCCCTATAATTCACCCCTCCACTTT.

CDR3 bases: TGTGCCAGCAGCGTAGAGGCGGGGGATGTGGGGACTGAAGCTTTCTTT. Translation gives CASSVEAGDVGTEAFF. The chain is built from TRBV9 and TRBJ1-1; weak D call: TRBD1 (5 bases). Per germline, CDR1 SGDLS and CDR2 YYNGEE. V lost 0 bases to trimming and J lost 5 bases, with 17 bases between them. The CDR3 is made up of 16 amino acids.